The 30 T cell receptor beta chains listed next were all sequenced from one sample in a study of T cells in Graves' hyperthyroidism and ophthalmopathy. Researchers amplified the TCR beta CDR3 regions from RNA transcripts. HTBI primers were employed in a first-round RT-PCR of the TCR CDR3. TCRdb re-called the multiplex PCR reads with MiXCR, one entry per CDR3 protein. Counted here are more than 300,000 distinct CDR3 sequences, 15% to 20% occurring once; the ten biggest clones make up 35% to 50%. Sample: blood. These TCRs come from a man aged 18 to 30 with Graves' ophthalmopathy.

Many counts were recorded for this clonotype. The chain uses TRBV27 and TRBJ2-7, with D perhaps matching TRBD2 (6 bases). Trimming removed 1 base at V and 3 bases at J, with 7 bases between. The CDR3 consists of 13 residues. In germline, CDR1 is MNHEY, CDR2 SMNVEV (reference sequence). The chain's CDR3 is CASSLLRDYEQYF. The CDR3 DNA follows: TGTGCCAGCAGTTTATTGCGGGACTACGAGCAGTACTTC.

The CDR3 DNA follows: TGTGCCAGCAGGGAGGGGGGACTGCGAAATCAGCCCCAGCATTTT. Protein sequence: CASREGGLRNQPQHF. The rearrangement uses TRBV2 and TRBJ1-5; D might be TRBD1 (6 bases). V lost 6 bases and J lost 4, with 16 bases in between. Looked up from germline, CDR1 is SNHLY and CDR2 is FYNNEI. The CDR3 contains 15 residues.

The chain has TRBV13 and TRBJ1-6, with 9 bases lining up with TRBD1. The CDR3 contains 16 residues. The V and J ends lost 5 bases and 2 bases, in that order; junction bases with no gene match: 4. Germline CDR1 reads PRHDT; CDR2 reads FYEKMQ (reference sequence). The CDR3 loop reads CASSPGTGPYNSPLHF. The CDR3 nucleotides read TGTGCCAGCAGCCCCGGGACAGGGCCCTATAATTCACCCCTCCACTTT.

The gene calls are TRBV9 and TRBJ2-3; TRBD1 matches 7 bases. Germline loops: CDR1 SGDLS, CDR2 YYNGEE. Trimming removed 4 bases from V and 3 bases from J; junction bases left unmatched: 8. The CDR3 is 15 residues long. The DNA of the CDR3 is TGTGCCAGCAGCCCCGGGACAGTCTTAACAGATACGCAGTATTTT. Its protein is CASSPGTVLTDTQYF.

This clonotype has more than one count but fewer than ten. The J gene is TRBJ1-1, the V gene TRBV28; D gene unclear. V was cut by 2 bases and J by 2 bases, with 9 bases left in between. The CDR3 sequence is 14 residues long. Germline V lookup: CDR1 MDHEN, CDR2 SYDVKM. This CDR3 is CASSLTVINTEAFF. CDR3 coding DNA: TGTGCCAGCAGTTTAACGGTCATAAACACTGAAGCTTTCTTT.

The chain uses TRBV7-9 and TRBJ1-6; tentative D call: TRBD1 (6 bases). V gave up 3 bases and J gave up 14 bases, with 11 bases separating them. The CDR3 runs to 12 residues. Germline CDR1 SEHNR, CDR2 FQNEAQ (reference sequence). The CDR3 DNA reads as TGTGCCAGCAGCTTTGGGCAGGGGACCCTCCACTTT. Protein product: CASSFGQGTLHF.

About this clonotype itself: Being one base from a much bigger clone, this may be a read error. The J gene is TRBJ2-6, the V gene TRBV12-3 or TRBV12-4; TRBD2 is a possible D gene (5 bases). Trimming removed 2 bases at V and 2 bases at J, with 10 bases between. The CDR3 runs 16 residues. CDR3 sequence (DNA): TGTGCCAGCAGTTTAATGAGGAGGCCTGGGGCCAACGTCCTGACTTTC. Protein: CASSLMRRPGANVLTF.

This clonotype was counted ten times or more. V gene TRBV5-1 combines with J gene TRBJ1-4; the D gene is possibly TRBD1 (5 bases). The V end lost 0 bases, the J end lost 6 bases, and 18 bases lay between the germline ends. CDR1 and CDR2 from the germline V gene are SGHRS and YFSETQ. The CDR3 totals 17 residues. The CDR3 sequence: CASSLGLRDGRYEKLFF. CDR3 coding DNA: TGCGCCAGCAGCTTGGGGTTAAGGGACGGGCGTTATGAAAAACTGTTTTTT.

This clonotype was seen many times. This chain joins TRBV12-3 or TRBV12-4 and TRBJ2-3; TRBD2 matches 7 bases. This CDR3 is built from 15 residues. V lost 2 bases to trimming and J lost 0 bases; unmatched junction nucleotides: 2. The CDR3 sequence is CASSLWTRSTDTQYF. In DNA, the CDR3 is TGTGCCAGCAGTTTATGGACTAGAAGCACAGATACGCAGTATTTT.

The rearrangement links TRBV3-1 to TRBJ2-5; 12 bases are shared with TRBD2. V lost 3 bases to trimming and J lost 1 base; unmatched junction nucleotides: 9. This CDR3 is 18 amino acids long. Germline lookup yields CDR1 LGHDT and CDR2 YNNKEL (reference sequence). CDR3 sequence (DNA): TGTGCCAGCAGCCATCCACTAGCGGGGGGAACCCTCCAAGAGACCCAGTACTTC. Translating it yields CASSHPLAGGTLQETQYF.

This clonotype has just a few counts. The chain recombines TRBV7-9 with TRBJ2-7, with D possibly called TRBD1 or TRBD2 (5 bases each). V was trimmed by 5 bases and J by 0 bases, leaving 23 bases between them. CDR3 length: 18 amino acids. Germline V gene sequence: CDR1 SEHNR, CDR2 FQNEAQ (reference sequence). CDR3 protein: CASSLKQDDGTLSYEQYF. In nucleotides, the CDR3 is TGTGCCAGCAGCCTAAAACAGGACGACGGGACCCTCTCCTACGAGCAGTACTTC.

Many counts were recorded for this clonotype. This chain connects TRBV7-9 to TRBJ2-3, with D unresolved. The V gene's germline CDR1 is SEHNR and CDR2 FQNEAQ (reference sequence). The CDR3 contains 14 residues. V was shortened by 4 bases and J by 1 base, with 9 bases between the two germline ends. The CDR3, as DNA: TGTGCCAGCAGCTCCTCGTGGCGCACAGATACGCAGTATTTT. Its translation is CASSSSWRTDTQYF.

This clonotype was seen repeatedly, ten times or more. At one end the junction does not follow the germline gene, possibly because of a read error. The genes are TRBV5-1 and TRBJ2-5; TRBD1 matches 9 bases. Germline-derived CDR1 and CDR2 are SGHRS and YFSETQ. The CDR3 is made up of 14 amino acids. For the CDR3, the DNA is TGTGCCAGCAGCCCCGGGACAGGGCAAGAGACCCAGTACTTC. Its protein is CASSPGTGQETQYF.

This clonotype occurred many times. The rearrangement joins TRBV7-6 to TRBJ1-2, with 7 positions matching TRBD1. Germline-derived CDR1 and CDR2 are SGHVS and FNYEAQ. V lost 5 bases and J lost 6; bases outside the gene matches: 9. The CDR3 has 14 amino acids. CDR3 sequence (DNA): TGTGCCAGCAGCGAGCGCAGGGGGGACGATGGCTACACCTTC. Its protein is CASSERRGDDGYTF.

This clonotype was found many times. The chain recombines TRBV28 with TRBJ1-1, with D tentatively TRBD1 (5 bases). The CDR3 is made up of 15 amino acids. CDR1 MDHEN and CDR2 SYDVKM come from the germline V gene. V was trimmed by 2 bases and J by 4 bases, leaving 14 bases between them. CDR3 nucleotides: TGTGCCAGCAGTTTAGGTTTGGGGGGAGTCACTGAAGCTTTCTTT. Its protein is CASSLGLGGVTEAFF.

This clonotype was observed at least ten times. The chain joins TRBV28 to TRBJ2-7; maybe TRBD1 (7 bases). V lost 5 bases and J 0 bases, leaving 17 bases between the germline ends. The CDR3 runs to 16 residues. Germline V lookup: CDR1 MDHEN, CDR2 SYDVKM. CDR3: CASSPMRDSPSYEQYF. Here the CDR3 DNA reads TGTGCCAGCAGTCCAATGCGGGACAGCCCCTCCTACGAGCAGTACTTC.

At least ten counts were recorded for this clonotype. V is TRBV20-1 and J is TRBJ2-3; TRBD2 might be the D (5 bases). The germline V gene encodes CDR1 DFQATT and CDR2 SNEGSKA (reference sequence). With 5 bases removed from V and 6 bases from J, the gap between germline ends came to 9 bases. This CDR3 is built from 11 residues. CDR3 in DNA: TGCAGTGCTGCTACGGGGGATACGCAGTATTTT. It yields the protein CSAATGDTQYF.

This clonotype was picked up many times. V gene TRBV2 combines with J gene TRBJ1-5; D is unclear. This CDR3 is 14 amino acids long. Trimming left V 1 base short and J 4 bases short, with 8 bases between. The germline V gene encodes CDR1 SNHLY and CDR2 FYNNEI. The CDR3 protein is CASSEDIENQPQHF. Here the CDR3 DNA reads TGTGCCAGCAGTGAAGACATAGAGAATCAGCCCCAGCATTTT.

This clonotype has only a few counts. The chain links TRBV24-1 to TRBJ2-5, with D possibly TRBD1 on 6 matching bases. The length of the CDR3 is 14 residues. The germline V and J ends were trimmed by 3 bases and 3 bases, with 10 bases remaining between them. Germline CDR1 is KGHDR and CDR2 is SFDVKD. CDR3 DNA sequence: TGTGCCACCAGTGATCCCCAGGGGAAAGAGACCCAGTACTTC. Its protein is CATSDPQGKETQYF.

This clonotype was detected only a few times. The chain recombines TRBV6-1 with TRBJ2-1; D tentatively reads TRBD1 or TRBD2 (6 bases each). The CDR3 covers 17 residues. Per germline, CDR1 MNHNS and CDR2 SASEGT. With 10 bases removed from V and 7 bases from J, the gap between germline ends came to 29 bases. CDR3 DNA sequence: TGTGCCACCAGCAGAGCAAGAACGGGGGCCGGAGGAAATGAGCAGTTCTTC. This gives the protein CATSRARTGAGGNEQFF.

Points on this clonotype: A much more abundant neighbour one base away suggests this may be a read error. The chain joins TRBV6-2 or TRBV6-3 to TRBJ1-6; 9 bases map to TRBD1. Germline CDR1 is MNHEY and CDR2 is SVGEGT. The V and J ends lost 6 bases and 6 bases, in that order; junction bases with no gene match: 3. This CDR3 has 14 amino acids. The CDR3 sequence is CASSPQGANSPLHF. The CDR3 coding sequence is TGTGCCAGCAGCCCACAGGGGGCTAATTCACCCCTCCACTTT.

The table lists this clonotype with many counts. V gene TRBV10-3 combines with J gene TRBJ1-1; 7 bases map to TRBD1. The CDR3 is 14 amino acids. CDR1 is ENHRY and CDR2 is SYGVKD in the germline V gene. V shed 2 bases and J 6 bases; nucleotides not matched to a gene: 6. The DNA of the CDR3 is TGTGCCATCAGTGAGAGGAGGGGGCGGCCTGAAGCTTTCTTT. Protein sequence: CAISERRGRPEAFF.

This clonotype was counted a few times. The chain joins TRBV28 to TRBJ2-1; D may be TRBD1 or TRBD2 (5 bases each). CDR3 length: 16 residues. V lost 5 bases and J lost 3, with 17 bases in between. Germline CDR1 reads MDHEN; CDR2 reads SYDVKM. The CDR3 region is CASSPGMGLHYNEQFF. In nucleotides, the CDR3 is TGTGCCAGCAGTCCCGGGATGGGGCTTCACTACAATGAGCAGTTCTTC.

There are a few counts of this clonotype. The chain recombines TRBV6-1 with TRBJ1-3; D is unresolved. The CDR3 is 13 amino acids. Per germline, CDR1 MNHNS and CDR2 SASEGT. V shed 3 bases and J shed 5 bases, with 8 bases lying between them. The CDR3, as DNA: TGTGCCAGCAGTGACCAGGCCAGAAACACCATATATTTT. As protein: CASSDQARNTIYF.

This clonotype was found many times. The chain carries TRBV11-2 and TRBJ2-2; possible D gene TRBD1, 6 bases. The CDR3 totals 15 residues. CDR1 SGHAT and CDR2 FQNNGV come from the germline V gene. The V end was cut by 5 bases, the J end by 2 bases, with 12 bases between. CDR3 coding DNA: TGTGCCAGCAGCGGATGGACAGAAAACACCGGGGAGCTGTTTTTT. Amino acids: CASSGWTENTGELFF.

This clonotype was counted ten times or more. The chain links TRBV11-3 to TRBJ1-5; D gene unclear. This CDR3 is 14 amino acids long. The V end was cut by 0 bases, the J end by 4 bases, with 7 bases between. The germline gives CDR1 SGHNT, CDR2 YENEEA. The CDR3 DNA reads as TGTGCCAGCAGCTTAGATAGGGAGAATCAGCCCCAGCATTTT. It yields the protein CASSLDRENQPQHF.

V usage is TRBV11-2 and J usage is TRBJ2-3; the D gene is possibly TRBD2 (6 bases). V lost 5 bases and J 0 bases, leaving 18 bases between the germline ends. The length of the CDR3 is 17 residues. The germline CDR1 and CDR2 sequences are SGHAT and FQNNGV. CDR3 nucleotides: TGTGCCAGCAGCCCCCTCTGGGGGACTTCTAGCACAGATACGCAGTATTTT. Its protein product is CASSPLWGTSSTDTQYF.

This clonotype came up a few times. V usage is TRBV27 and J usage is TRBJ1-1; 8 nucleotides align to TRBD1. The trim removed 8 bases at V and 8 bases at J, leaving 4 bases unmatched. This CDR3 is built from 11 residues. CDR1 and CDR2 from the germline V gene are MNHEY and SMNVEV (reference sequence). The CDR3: CASSDRVEAFF. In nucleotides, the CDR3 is TGTGCCAGCTCGGACAGGGTAGAAGCTTTCTTT.

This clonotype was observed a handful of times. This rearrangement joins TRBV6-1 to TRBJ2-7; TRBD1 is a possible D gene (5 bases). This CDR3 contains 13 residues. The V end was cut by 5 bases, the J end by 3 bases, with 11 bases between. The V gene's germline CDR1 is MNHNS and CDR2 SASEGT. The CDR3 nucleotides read TGTGCCAGCAGTTCTATCGACAGCTACGAGCAGTACTTC. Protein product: CASSSIDSYEQYF.

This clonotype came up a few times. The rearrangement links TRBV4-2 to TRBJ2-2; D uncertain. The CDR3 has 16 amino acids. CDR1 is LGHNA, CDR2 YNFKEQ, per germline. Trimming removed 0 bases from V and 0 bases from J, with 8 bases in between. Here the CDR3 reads CASSQDGPPNTGELFF. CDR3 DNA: TGTGCCAGCAGCCAAGATGGGCCGCCGAACACCGGGGAGCTGTTTTTT.